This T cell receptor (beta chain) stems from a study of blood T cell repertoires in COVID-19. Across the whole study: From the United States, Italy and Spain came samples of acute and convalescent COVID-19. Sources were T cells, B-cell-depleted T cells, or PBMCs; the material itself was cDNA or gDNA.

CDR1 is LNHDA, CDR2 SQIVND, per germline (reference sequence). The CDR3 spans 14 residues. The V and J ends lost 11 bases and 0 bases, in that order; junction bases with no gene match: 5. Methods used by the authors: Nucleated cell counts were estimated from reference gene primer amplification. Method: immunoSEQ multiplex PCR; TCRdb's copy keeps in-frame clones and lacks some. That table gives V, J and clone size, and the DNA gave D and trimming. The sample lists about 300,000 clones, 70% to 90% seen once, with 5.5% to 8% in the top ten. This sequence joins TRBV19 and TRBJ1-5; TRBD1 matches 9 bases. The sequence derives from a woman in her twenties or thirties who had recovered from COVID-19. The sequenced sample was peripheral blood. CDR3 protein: CASWDRVSNQPQHF. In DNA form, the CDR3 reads TGTGCCTCCTGGGACAGGGTTAGCAATCAGCCCCAGCATTTT.